Listed below are T cell receptor beta chains from one sample, sequenced in a study of identical twins. TCRdb processed the 5' RACE reads anew with MiXCR; each CDR3 protein has one entry. The table includes around 300,000 distinct CDR3 sequences, less than 9% detected once. The sample was also linked to a second study, of yellow fever vaccine responses in identical twins.

Sequencing used memory (CD45RO+) T cells sorted from blood. The receptors stem from a woman under 30 in good health. Each CDR3 is given with its conserved first and last residue. A D gene is named only where the DNA matches it firmly. Where a row states a size, it is once, few, many or the class of an expanded clone; other rows omit it.

d_call: NA; clone_size: many; j_call: TRBJ2-1; v_call: TRBV5-1; cdr3_nt: TGCGCCAGCAGGGAGAGCTCCTACAATGAGCAGTTCTTC; cdr3_aa: CASRESSYNEQFF
d_call: NA; clone_size: once; j_call: TRBJ2-7; v_call: TRBV20-1; cdr3_nt: TGCAGTGCTCGACCGAAGGACGAGCAGTACTTC; cdr3_aa: CSARPKDEQYF
d_call: NA; clone_size: NA; j_call: TRBJ2-7; v_call: TRBV10-1; cdr3_nt: TGCGCCAGCAGTGACCCCGGAGTGGGGAACGAGCAGTACTTC; cdr3_aa: CASSDPGVGNEQYF
d_call: TRBD1; clone_size: NA; j_call: TRBJ2-1; v_call: TRBV5-1; cdr3_nt: TGCGCCAGCAGACCGACCGGGACAGGGGGAAATGAGCAGTTCTTC; cdr3_aa: CASRPTGTGGNEQFF
d_call: TRBD1; clone_size: many; j_call: TRBJ2-7; v_call: TRBV12-3/TRBV12-4; cdr3_nt: TGTGCCAGCAGAGGACAGGGTGGCTACGAGCAGTACTTC; cdr3_aa: CASRGQGGYEQYF
d_call: NA; clone_size: many; j_call: TRBJ2-2; v_call: TRBV5-1; cdr3_nt: TGCGCCAGCAGCTTGGGCCCTGCCGGTAGCGCGAACACCGGGGAGCTGTTTTTT; cdr3_aa: CASSLGPAGSANTGELFF
d_call: TRBD2; clone_size: NA; j_call: TRBJ2-7; v_call: TRBV2; cdr3_nt: TGTGCCAGCAGTGAAACGAGCGGGAGTACGACCGAGCAGTACTTC; cdr3_aa: CASSETSGSTTEQYF
d_call: TRBD2; clone_size: many; j_call: TRBJ2-1; v_call: TRBV24-1; cdr3_nt: TGTGCCACCAGTGACGGACTAGCAGATGACTACAATGAGCAGTTCTTC; cdr3_aa: CATSDGLADDYNEQFF
d_call: NA; clone_size: NA; j_call: TRBJ2-7; v_call: TRBV19; cdr3_nt: TGTGCCAGTAGTCCGGGAGGGACAGGGAACTACGAGCAGTACTTC; cdr3_aa: CASSPGGTGNYEQYF
d_call: NA; clone_size: few; j_call: TRBJ2-3; v_call: TRBV6-1; cdr3_nt: TGTGCCAGCAAGAGACTAGGGACAGATACGCAGTATTTT; cdr3_aa: CASKRLGTDTQYF
d_call: NA; clone_size: NA; j_call: TRBJ1-1; v_call: TRBV18; cdr3_nt: TGTGCCAGCTCATCCCAGGGGCCGAGCACTGAAGCTTTCTTT; cdr3_aa: CASSSQGPSTEAFF
d_call: TRBD1; clone_size: many; j_call: TRBJ1-5; v_call: TRBV20-1; cdr3_nt: TGCAGTGCTACTACAGGGGCGGGTCAGCCCCAGCATTTT; cdr3_aa: CSATTGAGQPQHF
d_call: TRBD1; clone_size: NA; j_call: TRBJ1-2; v_call: TRBV12-3/TRBV12-4; cdr3_nt: TGTGCCAGCAGTTTAGGGGGACAGTTAGGCTATGGCTACACCTTC; cdr3_aa: CASSLGGQLGYGYTF
d_call: NA; clone_size: many; j_call: TRBJ2-1; v_call: TRBV3-1; cdr3_nt: TGTGCCAGCAGCGAGGGTTCCGGGGATGAGCAGTTCTTC; cdr3_aa: CASSEGSGDEQFF
d_call: TRBD1; clone_size: NA; j_call: TRBJ2-6; v_call: TRBV2; cdr3_nt: TGTGCCACACCCAAAGATACCGGGACAGGGTATTCTGGGGCCAACGTCCTGACTTTC; cdr3_aa: CATPKDTGTGYSGANVLTF
d_call: NA; clone_size: many; j_call: TRBJ2-1; v_call: TRBV29-1; cdr3_nt: TGCAGTGTGCCCGGGCGGTTGGACAACAATGAGCAGTTCTTC; cdr3_aa: CSVPGRLDNNEQFF
d_call: NA; clone_size: many; j_call: TRBJ1-1; v_call: TRBV29-1; cdr3_nt: TGCAGCGTTGAAGATGGGGGGGAAGCTTTCTTT; cdr3_aa: CSVEDGGEAFF
d_call: TRBD2; clone_size: many; j_call: TRBJ2-1; v_call: TRBV2; cdr3_nt: TGTGCCAGCAGTGAAGTCGGGCTAGCGGGGGTTGAGCAGTTCTTC; cdr3_aa: CASSEVGLAGVEQFF
d_call: NA; clone_size: many; j_call: TRBJ2-1; v_call: TRBV12-3/TRBV12-4; cdr3_nt: TGTGCCAGCAGCCGGGGAAATGAGCAGTTCTTC; cdr3_aa: CASSRGNEQFF
d_call: NA; clone_size: few; j_call: TRBJ2-5; v_call: TRBV6-5; cdr3_nt: TGTGCCAGCAGTTACTCTAGGTTAGCGGGACAGGAGACCCAGTACTTC; cdr3_aa: CASSYSRLAGQETQYF
d_call: NA; clone_size: few; j_call: TRBJ1-3; v_call: TRBV12-3/TRBV12-4; cdr3_nt: TGTGCCAGCAGACATAGTTTTCTGACTGGAGGAAACACCATATATTTT; cdr3_aa: CASRHSFLTGGNTIYF
d_call: NA; clone_size: few; j_call: TRBJ1-1; v_call: TRBV7-8; cdr3_nt: TGTGCCAGCAGCTTAGTAACTCTCCTCCCGGGCAGCACTGAAGCTTTCTTT; cdr3_aa: CASSLVTLLPGSTEAFF
d_call: TRBD2; clone_size: few; j_call: TRBJ2-7; v_call: TRBV25-1; cdr3_nt: TGTGCCAGCAGTGACGCCAGGGGACTAGTCGAGCAGTACTTC; cdr3_aa: CASSDARGLVEQYF
d_call: NA; clone_size: NA; j_call: TRBJ2-4; v_call: TRBV28; cdr3_nt: TGTGCCAGCAGTTTACAGGGACGGAACATTCAGTACTTC; cdr3_aa: CASSLQGRNIQYF
d_call: NA; clone_size: few; j_call: TRBJ2-1; v_call: TRBV6-1; cdr3_nt: TGTGCCAGCAGGAAGGGGCTCCCGAGCTCCTACAATGAGCAGTTCTTC; cdr3_aa: CASRKGLPSSYNEQFF
d_call: NA; clone_size: many; j_call: TRBJ1-2; v_call: TRBV6-5; cdr3_nt: TGTGCCAGCAGTCCTGGTGTCTATGGCTACACCTTC; cdr3_aa: CASSPGVYGYTF
d_call: TRBD2; clone_size: NA; j_call: TRBJ2-7; v_call: TRBV20-1; cdr3_nt: TGCAGTGCTACTTCTAGCGGGGGAAAGTTTTGGCAGTACTTC; cdr3_aa: CSATSSGGKFWQYF
d_call: TRBD1; clone_size: many; j_call: TRBJ1-4; v_call: TRBV2; cdr3_nt: TGTGCCAGCATTGAATATCCCAGGGCGGACAGGGGTCGTGAAAAACTGTTTTTT; cdr3_aa: CASIEYPRADRGREKLFF
d_call: TRBD1; clone_size: many; j_call: TRBJ1-2; v_call: TRBV12-3/TRBV12-4; cdr3_nt: TGTGCCAGCAGCCGGGGACAGGTGGACTATGGCTACACCTTC; cdr3_aa: CASSRGQVDYGYTF
d_call: NA; clone_size: few; j_call: TRBJ2-5; v_call: TRBV11-2; cdr3_nt: TGTGCCAGCAGCCCGCAAGCGGGCAGCCAAGAGACCCAGTACTTC; cdr3_aa: CASSPQAGSQETQYF
d_call: TRBD1; clone_size: few; j_call: TRBJ1-1; v_call: TRBV27; cdr3_nt: TGTGCCAGCAGTTCGCCGGGACAGGGGAACACTGAAGCTTTCTTT; cdr3_aa: CASSSPGQGNTEAFF
d_call: TRBD1; clone_size: few; j_call: TRBJ2-2; v_call: TRBV6-4; cdr3_nt: TGTGCCAGCAGTGACACAGGGGTCCTTAACACCGGGGAGCTGTTTTTT; cdr3_aa: CASSDTGVLNTGELFF
d_call: NA; clone_size: many; j_call: TRBJ1-1; v_call: TRBV5-1; cdr3_nt: TGCGCCAGCAGCTTGAACCCCGGTCGGACTACTGAAGCTTTCTTT; cdr3_aa: CASSLNPGRTTEAFF
d_call: NA; clone_size: few; j_call: TRBJ1-2; v_call: TRBV3-1; cdr3_nt: TGTGCCAGCAGCCAATCCCCAGCATCCAACTATGGCTACACCTTC; cdr3_aa: CASSQSPASNYGYTF
d_call: NA; clone_size: few; j_call: TRBJ2-2; v_call: TRBV12-3/TRBV12-4; cdr3_nt: TGTGCCAGCAGCCGGGGACTTACCACCGGGGAGCTGTTTTTT; cdr3_aa: CASSRGLTTGELFF
d_call: NA; clone_size: once; j_call: TRBJ2-1; v_call: TRBV29-1; cdr3_nt: TGCAGCGGGGTCAAGGGAGACCCATCCTACAATGAGCAGTTCTTC; cdr3_aa: CSGVKGDPSYNEQFF
d_call: NA; clone_size: few; j_call: TRBJ2-6; v_call: TRBV15; cdr3_nt: TGTGCCACCAGCAGAGATAGTCGTAGGGCAGGGGCCTCTGGGGCCAACGTCCTGACTTTC; cdr3_aa: CATSRDSRRAGASGANVLTF
d_call: TRBD1; clone_size: many; j_call: TRBJ2-5; v_call: TRBV7-9; cdr3_nt: TGTGCCAGCAGCCCAACCCGGACAGGGAAAGAGACCCAGTACTTC; cdr3_aa: CASSPTRTGKETQYF
d_call: NA; clone_size: few; j_call: TRBJ2-6; v_call: TRBV11-2; cdr3_nt: TGTGCCAGCAGCTTAGCAGCCGTTTCTGGGGCCAACGTCCTGACTTTC; cdr3_aa: CASSLAAVSGANVLTF
d_call: TRBD1; clone_size: few; j_call: TRBJ2-7; v_call: TRBV20-1; cdr3_nt: TGCAGTGCTCCGGCCAGGACAGGCTCCTACGAGCAGTACTTC; cdr3_aa: CSAPARTGSYEQYF
d_call: NA; clone_size: NA; j_call: TRBJ2-1; v_call: TRBV5-8; cdr3_nt: TGTGCCAGCAGCTTCGGGGTCCTGAGCTCCTACAATGAGCAGTTCTTC; cdr3_aa: CASSFGVLSSYNEQFF
d_call: TRBD2; clone_size: many; j_call: TRBJ2-3; v_call: TRBV12-3/TRBV12-4; cdr3_nt: TGTGCCAGCAGTTTAGGCGGGGGGGCAGATACGCAGTATTTT; cdr3_aa: CASSLGGGADTQYF
d_call: NA; clone_size: NA; j_call: TRBJ1-2; v_call: TRBV19; cdr3_nt: TGTGCCAGTAGTATAGATTTTGGGGGCAGTGCGACCTTCTTC; cdr3_aa: CASSIDFGGSATFF
d_call: NA; clone_size: NA; j_call: TRBJ1-1; v_call: TRBV2; cdr3_nt: TGTGCCAGCAGGGGGGATTCTATGAACACTGAAGCTTTCTTT; cdr3_aa: CASRGDSMNTEAFF
d_call: TRBD2; clone_size: few; j_call: TRBJ2-1; v_call: TRBV20-1; cdr3_nt: TGCAGTGCTCCGGGACTAGCGGGAGGGCGCAGTGAGCAGTTCTTC; cdr3_aa: CSAPGLAGGRSEQFF
d_call: NA; clone_size: few; j_call: TRBJ2-3; v_call: TRBV19; cdr3_nt: TGTGCCAGTAGTATAGTCGATTGGGACACGCAGTATTTT; cdr3_aa: CASSIVDWDTQYF
d_call: NA; clone_size: many; j_call: TRBJ2-3; v_call: TRBV29-1; cdr3_nt: TGCAGCGTTGCCGGACAAGGCACAGATACGCAGTATTTT; cdr3_aa: CSVAGQGTDTQYF
d_call: NA; clone_size: many; j_call: TRBJ1-2; v_call: TRBV9; cdr3_nt: TGTGCCAGCAGCGTGTCAACTAACTATGGCTACACCTTC; cdr3_aa: CASSVSTNYGYTF
d_call: TRBD2; clone_size: few; j_call: TRBJ2-3; v_call: TRBV3-1; cdr3_nt: TGTGCCAGCAGCCGAGGGACTATTTCTACTTGGCGCACAGATACGCAGTATTTT; cdr3_aa: CASSRGTISTWRTDTQYF
d_call: TRBD2; clone_size: few; j_call: TRBJ2-7; v_call: TRBV7-2; cdr3_nt: TGTGCCAGCAGCTTACGGGGGGGGGCTAGCGGCCCCCTCGAGCAGTACTTC; cdr3_aa: CASSLRGGASGPLEQYF
d_call: NA; clone_size: NA; j_call: TRBJ1-1; v_call: TRBV11-2; cdr3_nt: TGTGCCAGCAGCTTGAATAGGGTCAACACTGAAGCTTTCTTT; cdr3_aa: CASSLNRVNTEAFF
d_call: NA; clone_size: NA; j_call: TRBJ2-6; v_call: TRBV2; cdr3_nt: TGTGCCAGCAGTGAATCTTTAGGGGGTGGGAGCTCTGGGGCCAACGTCCTGACTTTC; cdr3_aa: CASSESLGGGSSGANVLTF
d_call: TRBD1; clone_size: few; j_call: TRBJ2-2; v_call: TRBV6-5; cdr3_nt: TGTGCCAGCAGTTACTCAGAGGGGGCGCGAACCGGGGAGCTGTTTTTT; cdr3_aa: CASSYSEGARTGELFF
d_call: NA; clone_size: few; j_call: TRBJ2-7; v_call: TRBV28; cdr3_nt: TGTGCCAGCAGTTTTTTCGGGAGCCACGAGCAGTACTTC; cdr3_aa: CASSFFGSHEQYF
d_call: TRBD1; clone_size: NA; j_call: TRBJ2-2; v_call: TRBV29-1; cdr3_nt: TGCAGCAACGGACAGGACCCCGGGGAGCTGTTTTTT; cdr3_aa: CSNGQDPGELFF